The 27 T cell receptor beta chains in this list originate from one sample, sequenced in a study of blood T cell repertoires in COVID-19. Clones were read by immunoSEQ multiplex PCR, and TCRdb kept only the in-frame ones, dropping some. The sample yields approximately 80,000 clones, over 75% seen once. The sequenced material came from peripheral blood. The receptor source for this set is a woman aged 70-85 years with acute or convalescent COVID-19.

This chain joins TRBV6-5 and TRBJ1-1; a weak D match, TRBD1 (5 bases). Between the trimmed V and J ends, which lost 6 bases and 7 bases, there was a span of 9 bases. The CDR3 extends over 11 amino acids. CDR1 is MNHEY, CDR2 SVGAGI, per germline. The CDR3 loop reads CASSPTGEAFF. The CDR3 bases are TGTGCCAGCAGCCCCACAGGTGAAGCTTTCTTT.

The chain links TRBV27 to TRBJ2-7, with D tentatively TRBD2 (6 bases). The ends were cut back, 10 bases at V and 3 bases at J, with 16 bases in the middle. The CDR3 consists of 13 residues. The germline V gene has CDR1 MNHEY and CDR2 SMNVEV (reference sequence). CDR3 nucleotides: TGTGCCACCAGGACTATCCTCGGCTACGAGCAGTACTTC. This sequence encodes CATRTILGYEQYF.

The chain couples TRBV5-1 to TRBJ1-1, with D hard to call. Germline V gene sequence: CDR1 SGHRS, CDR2 YFSETQ. V was shortened by 2 bases and J by 11 bases, with 19 bases between the two germline ends. CDR3 size: 14 residues. CDR3 in DNA: TGCGCCAGCAGCTTTACCGTCGGGGAAGTGAAGGCTTTCTTT. It codes for CASSFTVGEVKAFF.

The CDR3 DNA reads as TGTGCCAGCAGCTTAGTTTTCTCCACAGATACGCAGTATTTT. It is translated as CASSLVFSTDTQYF. The chain employs TRBV11-2 and TRBJ2-3; D is undetermined. With 1 base removed from V and 2 bases from J, the gap between germline ends came to 7 bases. The germline CDR1 and CDR2 sequences are SGHAT and FQNNGV. The CDR3 consists of 14 residues.

The V call is TRBV6-4, the J call TRBJ2-1, with 8 positions matching TRBD2. The germline V gene has CDR1 MRHNA and CDR2 SNTAGT. This CDR3 contains 14 residues. The V gene end was trimmed by 3 bases and the J gene end by 6 bases; junction bases not matched to a gene: 4. DNA for the CDR3: TGTGCCAGCAGTGAACGGGGGGGTGTCAATGAGCAGTTCTTC. Amino acid sequence: CASSERGGVNEQFF.

This chain uses TRBV14 with TRBJ1-5; weak D call: TRBD1 (6 bases). The CDR3 consists of 16 residues. Trimming pared 4 bases from V and 5 bases from J, leaving 18 bases between. The germline CDR1 and CDR2 sequences are SGHDN and FVKESK. Here the CDR3 DNA reads TGTGCCAGCAGCCGGGGGCCGACAAACGGGGATCAGCCCCAGCATTTT. Translating it yields CASSRGPTNGDQPQHF.

This clone occurred a few times. V is TRBV5-5 and J is TRBJ1-1, with 7 positions matching TRBD1. The CDR3 length is 13 residues. Germline V gene data show CDR1 as SGHKS and CDR2 as YYEKEE (reference sequence). The J segment lost 7 bases and the V segment lost 4 bases, leaving 7 bases of the junction unmatched. This CDR3 reads CASSLPGGYEAFF. CDR3 in DNA: TGTGCCAGCAGCCTCCCAGGGGGGTATGAAGCTTTCTTT.

This chain joins TRBV11-2 and TRBJ2-3; the match to TRBD1 covers 11 bases. The CDR3 has 14 residues. V was pared by 4 bases and J by 4 bases, with 1 base of the junction left unmatched. The germline CDR1 and CDR2 sequences are SGHAT and FQNNGV. CDR3 sequence reads: CASSWDRGSDTQYF. Written as DNA, the CDR3 is TGTGCCAGCAGCTGGGACAGGGGGTCAGATACGCAGTATTTT.

The V gene is TRBV5-4, the J gene TRBJ1-1; TRBD1 matches at 9 bases. The length of the CDR3 is 14 residues. After removal of 4 bases from V and 6 bases from J, the junction contained 7 bases not matched to a gene. Germline V gene lookup returns CDR1 SGHNT and CDR2 YYREEE (reference sequence). The CDR3 reads CASSNGQGRAEAFF. CDR3 nucleotide sequence: TGTGCCAGCAGCAATGGACAGGGGAGGGCTGAAGCTTTCTTT.

The J gene is TRBJ1-1, the V gene TRBV12-3 or TRBV12-4; D may be TRBD1 (5 bases). V lost 5 bases and J 6 bases, leaving 10 bases between the germline ends. CDR3 length: 12 amino acids. CDR3 sequence: CASSVREAEAFF. The CDR3 DNA is TGTGCCAGCAGTGTCAGGGAGGCTGAAGCTTTCTTT.

This clone was seen once. This chain links TRBV7-2 with TRBJ2-7; TRBD1 aligns across 9 bases. Per germline, CDR1 SGHTA and CDR2 FQGNSA. Trimming at V came to 1 base and at J to 5 bases, leaving 3 bases not matched to a gene. This CDR3 has 14 residues. The DNA of the CDR3 is TGTGCCAGCAGCTTAGACTGGGACAGGGACGAGCAGTACTTC. It yields the protein CASSLDWDRDEQYF.

The rearrangement links TRBV5-1 to TRBJ1-3; no firm D call. Germline V gives CDR1 SGHRS, CDR2 YFSETQ. Trimming removed 0 bases from V and 2 bases from J, with 9 bases in between. This CDR3 region has 15 residues. As DNA, the CDR3 is TGCGCCAGCAGCTTGGCGTCAGGCGCTGGAAACACCATATATTTT. Its protein is CASSLASGAGNTIYF.

This sequence joins TRBV3-1 (or the pseudogene TRBV3-2) and TRBJ1-1; 8 nucleotides match TRBD1. The CDR3 extends over 13 amino acids. Germline lookup yields CDR1 LGHDT and CDR2 YNNKEL (reference sequence). V gave up 1 base and J gave up 10 bases; unmatched junction bases: 5. For the CDR3, the DNA is TGTGCCAGCAGCCAAGGCCCCGGGACAGGAGCTTTCTTT. It translates to CASSQGPGTGAFF.

The chain links TRBV6-5 to TRBJ1-6; D is perhaps TRBD1 (5 bases). The CDR3 length is 15 residues. Germline CDR1 and CDR2: MNHEY and SVGAGI. Trimming removed 2 bases from V and 7 bases from J, with 12 bases in between. This CDR3 is CASSYRDSRNSPLHF. The CDR3 nucleotides are TGTGCCAGCAGTTACAGAGACAGCCGCAATTCACCCCTCCACTTT.

This clone was detected only once. The chain recombines TRBV3-1 (or the pseudogene TRBV3-2) with TRBJ1-2; 7 bases are shared with TRBD1. The germline CDR1 and CDR2 sequences are LGHDT and YNNKEL (reference sequence). V was pared by 0 bases and J by 10 bases, with 8 bases of the junction left unmatched. There are 14 residues in the CDR3. CDR3 in DNA: TGTGCCAGCAGCCAAGACCGGACAGGTCTCCCCTACACCTTC. It encodes CASSQDRTGLPYTF.

CDR3 bases: TGTGCCAGCAGTTTAAATCGAGAGACCCAGTACTTC. This codes for CASSLNRETQYF. The chain recombines TRBV28 with TRBJ2-5; D remains ambiguous. Germline CDR1 and CDR2: MDHEN and SYDVKM. The CDR3 runs to 12 residues. Trimming stripped 2 bases from V and 4 bases from J, with 5 bases between.

This chain uses TRBV5-1 with TRBJ2-6; D may be TRBD1 (5 bases). Germline CDR1 reads SGHRS; CDR2 reads YFSETQ. This CDR3 region has 16 residues. V lost 2 bases and J lost 0, with 9 bases in between. The CDR3 DNA reads as TGCGCCAGCAGCTTAACAGGCCTCTCTGGGGCCAACGTCCTGACTTTC. Encoded protein: CASSLTGLSGANVLTF.

The rearrangement uses TRBV12-3 or TRBV12-4 and TRBJ1-1; perhaps TRBD1 as D (6 bases). Trimming cost V 6 bases and J 10 bases, with 15 bases left between them. The CDR3 covers 12 residues. The CDR3 DNA sequence: TGTGCCAGCAGGATTAAACAGGGTCCAGCTTTCTTT. It yields the protein CASRIKQGPAFF.

Only a few counts were recorded for this clone. V and J are TRBV3-1 (or the pseudogene TRBV3-2) and TRBJ1-2; D is ambiguous. The V end lost 2 bases, the J end lost 5 bases, and 9 bases lay between the germline ends. CDR3 length: 13 residues. CDR1 and CDR2 (germline): LGHDT, YNNKEL (reference sequence). CDR3 sequence: CASSQLISYGYTF. CDR3 DNA: TGTGCCAGCAGCCAATTAATCAGTTATGGCTACACCTTC.

CDR3 nucleotide sequence: TGTGCCAGCAGCAACACAGGGGTGGCGGTGGGTACTGAAGCTTTCTTT. Residues: CASSNTGVAVGTEAFF. This rearrangement joins TRBV7-6 to TRBJ1-1, with 7 bases aligning to TRBD1. CDR3 size: 16 residues. Trimming took 5 bases from V and 5 from J; bases not matched to a gene: 14. Germline-derived CDR1 and CDR2 are SGHVS and FNYEAQ.

The genes are TRBV7-3 and TRBJ2-2, with 11 bases lining up with TRBD2. The CDR3 is 17 amino acids. With 4 bases clipped from V and 5 bases from J, the junction kept 9 bases outside the gene matches. Germline assignment: CDR1 SGHTA and CDR2 FQGTGA. The CDR3 here is CASSSSTSGGTTGELFF. The CDR3 DNA is TGTGCCAGCAGCTCCAGCACTAGCGGGGGAACGACCGGGGAGCTGTTTTTT.

V and J are TRBV11-3 and TRBJ2-5; 9 nucleotides agree with TRBD1. The CDR3 contains 14 residues. CDR1 is SGHNT, CDR2 YENEEA, per germline. Trimming cost V 4 bases and J 3 bases; bases outside gene matches: 3. The CDR3 region has the DNA TGTGCCAGCAGCTCCCGGACAGGGGAAGAGACCCAGTACTTC. It specifies CASSSRTGEETQYF.

This chain connects TRBV19 to TRBJ1-2, with D possibly TRBD1 on 5 matching bases. CDR3 length equals 13 residues. Germline CDR1 is LNHDA and CDR2 is SQIVND (reference sequence). The V end lost 2 bases, the J end lost 6 bases, and 10 bases lay between the germline ends. In nucleotides, the CDR3 is TGTGCCAGTAGTATAAGGGGCGGCGATGGCTACACCTTC. Encoded protein: CASSIRGGDGYTF.

V is TRBV7-3 and J is TRBJ1-1; TRBD1 might be the D (6 bases). Trimming removed 5 bases at V and 1 base at J, with 8 bases between. From germline, CDR1 is SGHTA and CDR2 FQGTGA. The CDR3 loop spans 13 amino acids. The CDR3 DNA follows: TGTGCCAGCAGCCAGACAGGGAACACTGAAGCTTTCTTT. It codes for CASSQTGNTEAFF.

CDR3 protein: CASSPDTTDTQYF. The DNA for the CDR3 is TGTGCCAGCAGTCCGGACACCACAGATACGCAGTATTTT. The chain recombines TRBV6-6 with TRBJ2-3; D perhaps matches TRBD1 (5 bases). With 5 bases removed from V and 2 bases from J, the gap between germline ends came to 8 bases. From germline, CDR1 is MNHNY and CDR2 SVGAGI (reference sequence). This CDR3 contains 13 residues.

This clone was observed once. In nucleotides, the CDR3 is TGTGCCAGCAGTGTAGGGACTAGCCTCGGGGAGCTGTTTTTT. It is translated as CASSVGTSLGELFF. The gene calls are TRBV2 and TRBJ2-2, with TRBD2 matching 9 bases. V shed 4 bases and J 7 bases; nucleotides not matched to a gene: 4. The CDR3 contains 14 residues. Germline values: CDR1 SNHLY, CDR2 FYNNEI.

This chain links TRBV24-1 with TRBJ2-3; 10 nucleotides align to TRBD1. Germline V CDR1 and CDR2: KGHDR, SFDVKD. The CDR3 has 16 amino acids. V lost 3 bases, J lost 4 bases, and 6 bases stayed unmatched. CDR3 DNA sequence: TGTGCCACCAGTGATAGTCCCGGGACAGGGGCAGATACGCAGTATTTT. Its protein is CATSDSPGTGADTQYF.